This passage covers 23 T cell receptor beta chains from one sample sequenced in a study of shared clonotypes between healthy human individuals (dated by TCRdb to the early 2020s). Library prep was done by the immunoSEQ multiplex PCR assay. TCRdb limited this immuneACCESS table to in-frame rearrangements with V and J called. A share of clones is missing; checked studies link under half to unresolved V genes, and the rest is unexplained. The table for this sample lists about 2.3 million clones; approximately 90% of them were counted only once. The ten most abundant clones make up around 0.38% of the sample. The specimen was naive CD4+ T cells from PBMCs. The cell subset or site label corresponds to: CD45RA+ positively selected. These receptors were collected from a man aged 18 to 29 in good health. Some clones in this sample may be carry-over from other donors' samples.

In its sample, this clone was seen once. The chain recombines TRBV9 with TRBJ1-2; weak D call: TRBD1 (5 bases). Trimming removed 0 bases from V and 4 bases from J, with 10 bases in between. CDR1 is SGDLS, CDR2 YYNGEE, per germline. The CDR3 covers 14 residues. CDR3 loop: CASSVGKGAYGYTF. CDR3 DNA sequence: TGTGCCAGCAGCGTAGGGAAAGGGGCCTATGGCTACACCTTC.

The chain has TRBV7-2 and TRBJ2-3; D perhaps matches TRBD2 (6 bases). V lost 5 bases and J lost 1, with 22 bases in between. The germline CDR1 and CDR2 sequences are SGHTA and FQGNSA. The CDR3 loop spans 18 amino acids. CDR3 sequence reads: CASSKGGGQGGGTDTQYF. The CDR3 region has the DNA TGTGCCAGCAGCAAAGGAGGAGGGCAGGGTGGTGGCACAGATACGCAGTATTTT.

CDR3 sequence (DNA): TGTGCCAGCAACTTTAGGGGGACAGATACGCAGTATTTT. This encodes CASNFRGTDTQYF. The chain joins TRBV27 to TRBJ2-3; D possibly corresponds to TRBD1 (6 bases). The CDR3 is made up of 13 amino acids. V was cut by 7 bases and J by 3 bases, with 11 bases left in between. Per germline, CDR1 MNHEY and CDR2 SMNVEV (reference sequence).

V and J are TRBV27 and TRBJ1-2; 7 bases are shared with TRBD1. Losses at the gene ends were 7 bases for V and 6 bases for J; bases not matched to a gene: 14. Germline V gene lookup returns CDR1 MNHEY and CDR2 SMNVEV (reference sequence). CDR3 length equals 15 residues. In DNA form, the CDR3 reads TGTGCCAGCAAGCCAAGGACAGGCGGGGGGGATGGCTACACCTTC. As protein: CASKPRTGGGDGYTF.

The genes are TRBV19 and TRBJ1-3, with D perhaps TRBD1 (5 bases). The CDR3 extends over 15 amino acids. Germline V gene lookup returns CDR1 LNHDA and CDR2 SQIVND (reference sequence). Trimming left V 10 bases short and J 0 bases short, with 16 bases between. The CDR3 is CATYPGTFSGNTIYF. The CDR3 DNA sequence: TGTGCCACCTACCCCGGGACCTTCTCTGGAAACACCATATATTTT. Full variable domain (rest looked up from reference TRBV19 and TRBJ1-3): DGGITQSPKYLFRKEGQNVTLSCEQNLNHDAMYWYRQDPGQGLRLIYYSQIVNDFQKGDIAEGYSVSREKKESFPLTVTSAQKNPTAFYLCATYPGTFSGNTIYFGEGSWLTVV.

This clone was seen only a few times. The chain combines TRBV7-9 with TRBJ1-1; 9 positions agree with TRBD1. V shed 4 bases, J shed 7 bases, and the junction held 7 bases outside the gene matches. This CDR3 is 14 amino acids long. Germline values: CDR1 SEHNR, CDR2 FQNEAQ (reference sequence). For the CDR3, the DNA is TGTGCCAGCAGCTCACAGGGGGCGAAGGTTGAAGCTTTCTTT. This gives the protein CASSSQGAKVEAFF.

The gene calls are TRBV6-1 and TRBJ2-1, with 11 nucleotides matching TRBD1. CDR3 length: 12 amino acids. J was trimmed by 9 bases and V by 10 bases; bases with no gene match: 5. Germline CDR1 and CDR2: MNHNS and SASEGT. The CDR3 reads CAKDRGHREQFF. CDR3 nucleotide sequence: TGTGCCAAGGACAGGGGGCATCGTGAGCAGTTCTTC.

In regard to this clone: It may be a read error: a sequence one base away is much more abundant. Other DNA sequences in the same sample also yield this CDR3. The chain is built from TRBV6-1 and TRBJ2-5, with D hard to call. Germline values: CDR1 MNHNS, CDR2 SASEGT. The CDR3 totals 11 residues. The V end was cut by 5 bases, the J end by 1 base, with 2 bases between. CDR3 residues: CASSSQETQYF. The CDR3 nucleotides are TGTGCCAGCAGTTCCCAAGAGACCCAGTACTTC.

The chain uses TRBV5-1 and TRBJ2-1, with TRBD2 as a possible D gene (6 bases). CDR1 SGHRS and CDR2 YFSETQ come from the germline V gene. CDR3 length: 15 amino acids. With 6 bases removed from V and 6 bases from J, the gap between germline ends came to 19 bases. CDR3 loop: CASNLDVVGGNEQFF. CDR3 nucleotide sequence: TGCGCCAGCAACCTTGACGTCGTGGGAGGCAATGAGCAGTTCTTC.

Only a few counts were recorded for this clone. V and J are TRBV2 and TRBJ2-2; D might be TRBD2 (5 bases). CDR1 SNHLY and CDR2 FYNNEI come from the germline V gene. V shed 2 bases and J shed 1 base, with 11 bases lying between them. The CDR3 is 16 residues long. CDR3 DNA sequence: TGTGCCAGCAGTGAATTCGCGGGCTTGAACACCGGGGAGCTGTTTTTT. This codes for CASSEFAGLNTGELFF.

The chain couples TRBV29-1 to TRBJ2-7; 7 bases agree with TRBD1. From germline, CDR1 is SQVTM and CDR2 ANQGSEA. Unmatched junction bases numbered 6, after V lost 2 bases and J lost 2 bases. The CDR3 has 14 residues. The CDR3 spells CSVESPGQTYEQYF. The CDR3 DNA reads as TGCAGCGTTGAATCCCCGGGACAGACCTACGAGCAGTACTTC.

As concerns this clone: This sample includes further DNA sequences coding for the same CDR3. The chain is built from TRBV5-1 and TRBJ1-4, with D possibly being TRBD1 (5 bases). Trimming removed 1 base at V and 6 bases at J, with 10 bases between. Germline values: CDR1 SGHRS, CDR2 YFSETQ. This CDR3 is built from 14 residues. The CDR3 region has the DNA TGCGCCAGCAGCTTGACAGGAACCGATGAAAAACTGTTTTTT. Its protein is CASSLTGTDEKLFF. Based on the CDR3 plus reference TRBV5-1 and TRBJ1-4, the full variable domain is KAGVTQTPRYLIKTRGQQVTLSCSPISGHRSVSWYQQTPGQGLQFLFEYFSETQRNKGNFPGRFSGRQFSNSRSEMNVSTLELGDSALYLCASSLTGTDEKLFFGSGTQLSVL.

This chain joins TRBV7-9 and TRBJ1-2; D remains unclear. CDR3 length: 18 residues. Trimming left V 4 bases short and J 2 bases short, with 23 bases between. Germline V gene sequence: CDR1 SEHNR, CDR2 FQNEAQ (reference sequence). The CDR3 protein is CASSSMNRGRGLNYGYTF. The CDR3 coding sequence is TGTGCCAGCAGCTCCATGAACCGAGGACGGGGTTTAAACTATGGCTACACCTTC.

The chain links TRBV5-5 to TRBJ2-1; D remains ambiguous. The CDR3 consists of 15 residues. In germline, CDR1 is SGHKS, CDR2 YYEKEE (reference sequence). Between the trimmed V and J ends, which lost 1 base and 0 bases, there was a span of 8 bases. This CDR3 is CASSLIQSSYNEQFF. Written as DNA, the CDR3 is TGTGCCAGCAGCTTGATACAGAGCTCCTACAATGAGCAGTTCTTC. The whole variable domain, filled in from reference TRBV5-5 and TRBJ2-1, reads DAGVTQSPTHLIKTRGQQVTLRCSPISGHKSVSWYQQVLGQGPQFIFQYYEKEERGRGNFPDRFSARQFPNYSSELNVNALLLGDSALYLCASSLIQSSYNEQFFGPGTRLTVL.

About this clone itself: The sample has other DNA sequences that encode this CDR3 too. V gene TRBV2 combines with J gene TRBJ2-7; TRBD1 is a possible D gene (6 bases). Deletions cut 3 bases from V and 0 bases from J, with 9 bases between. The germline V gene has CDR1 SNHLY and CDR2 FYNNEI. This CDR3 is 14 amino acids long. CDR3 DNA: TGTGCCAGCAGTGACCAAGGGGGCTCCTACGAGCAGTACTTC. This translates into CASSDQGGSYEQYF.

The DNA for the CDR3 is TGTGCCAGCAGCCTTGACAGGGGGTCCAATGAGCAGTTCTTC. Its translation is CASSLDRGSNEQFF. The V gene is TRBV2, the J gene TRBJ2-1; 9 bases are shared with TRBD1. Germline-derived CDR1 and CDR2 are SNHLY and FYNNEI. The CDR3 is made up of 14 amino acids. After removal of 6 bases from V and 6 bases from J, the junction contained 6 bases not matched to a gene.

V usage is TRBV20-1 and J usage is TRBJ1-1; no reliable D call. The CDR3 extends over 11 amino acids. Germline CDR1 DFQATT, CDR2 SNEGSKA (reference sequence). CDR3 region: CSRGRNTEAFF. DNA of the CDR3: TGCAGCCGAGGCAGGAACACTGAAGCTTTCTTT.

In regard to this clone: Other DNA sequences in the same sample also yield this CDR3. The V call is TRBV6-5, the J call TRBJ1-1; D unclear. Germline V gene lookup returns CDR1 MNHEY and CDR2 SVGAGI. The CDR3 has 12 amino acids. V was shortened by 6 bases and J by 0 bases, with 5 bases between the two germline ends. Written as DNA, the CDR3 is TGTGCCAGCAGCCGTATGAACACTGAAGCTTTCTTT. Translated: CASSRMNTEAFF.

This sequence joins TRBV27 and TRBJ2-7, with D possibly TRBD1 on 6 matching bases. The CDR3 spans 15 residues. Germline-derived CDR1 and CDR2 are MNHEY and SMNVEV (reference sequence). V was pared by 4 bases and J by 2 bases, with 15 bases between. The CDR3: CASSSPLTGTYEQYF. The CDR3 DNA is TGTGCCAGCAGTTCGCCATTGACAGGAACCTACGAGCAGTACTTC.

The chain joins TRBV5-8 to TRBJ2-5; TRBD2 agrees at 10 bases. The CDR3 covers 17 residues. The germline V gene has CDR1 SGHTS and CDR2 YDEGEE. V shed 6 bases and J 5 bases; nucleotides not matched to a gene: 16. This chain's CDR3 is CASTHKKTGLARETQYF. The CDR3 DNA reads TGTGCCAGCACCCATAAAAAGACGGGACTAGCGAGGGAGACCCAGTACTTC.

For the CDR3, the DNA is TGTGCCAGCAGTGATCAGGGGAAGGGTGACACTGAAGCTTTCTTT. This encodes CASSDQGKGDTEAFF. This rearrangement joins TRBV28 to TRBJ1-1; possibly TRBD1 for D (6 bases). This CDR3 contains 15 residues. CDR1 MDHEN and CDR2 SYDVKM come from the germline V gene. Trimming took off 5 bases at V and 3 bases at J, with 16 bases between the two ends.

The chain uses TRBV2 and TRBJ1-2; D ambiguous. V lost 3 bases, J lost 5 bases, and 10 bases lay in between. Germline V CDR1 and CDR2: SNHLY, FYNNEI. The CDR3 is 13 residues long. The CDR3 nucleotides read TGTGCCAGCAGTGACACCCCGGGGTATGGCTACACCTTC. Translation: CASSDTPGYGYTF.

The rearrangement joins TRBV19 to TRBJ2-2; TRBD1 might be the D (6 bases). V lost 3 bases and J 1 base, leaving 9 bases between the germline ends. Germline CDR1 and CDR2: LNHDA and SQIVND (reference sequence). The CDR3 spans 15 residues. This CDR3 is CASSIKGENTGELFF. The DNA for the CDR3 is TGTGCCAGTAGTATTAAGGGGGAGAACACCGGGGAGCTGTTTTTT.